The entry that follows covers one T cell receptor (beta chain) sequence. cDNA came from roughly 0.5 to 1 ug RNA primed by random hexamers. TCRdb analysed the immunoSEQ multiplex PCR reads with MiXCR anew, one entry per CDR3 protein. The repertoire holds about 210,000 distinct CDR3 sequences, about 94% seen once, with 0.15% in the top ten. The data were obtained in a study of CD8 T cells in Susac syndrome. Background on the study: There were about six sequenced Susac syndrome patients with active disease and 8 or 9 in remission.

With 3 bases clipped from V and 5 bases from J, the junction kept 9 bases outside the gene matches. Germline V gene lookup returns CDR1 KGHDR and CDR2 SFDVKD. CDR3 length: 17 residues. This clonotype was obtained from a human donor with Susac syndrome. The chain has TRBV24-1 and TRBJ2-1; 10 bases fit TRBD2. The sequencing sample was made of CD4+ T cells from PBMCs. This CDR3 is CATSDTRVAGGNNEQFF. The CDR3 nucleotides read TGTGCCACCAGTGATACCCGGGTAGCGGGGGGAAACAATGAGCAGTTCTTC.